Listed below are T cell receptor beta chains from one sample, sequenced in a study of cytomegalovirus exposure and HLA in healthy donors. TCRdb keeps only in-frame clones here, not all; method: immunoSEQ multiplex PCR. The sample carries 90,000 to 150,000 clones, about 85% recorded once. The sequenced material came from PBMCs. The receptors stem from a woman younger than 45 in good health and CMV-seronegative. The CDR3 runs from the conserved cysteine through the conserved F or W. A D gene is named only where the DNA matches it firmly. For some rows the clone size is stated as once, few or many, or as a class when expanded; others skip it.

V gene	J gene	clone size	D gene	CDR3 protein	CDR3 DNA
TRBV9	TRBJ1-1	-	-	CASSVALGGLSEAFF	TGTGCCAGCAGCGTAGCTCTCGGAGGATTGTCTGAAGCTTTCTTT
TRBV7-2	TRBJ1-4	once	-	CASSLARGSLPLPTNEKLFF	TGTGCCAGCAGCTTAGCTAGGGGGTCTCTACCTTTGCCAACTAATGAAAAACTGTTTTTT
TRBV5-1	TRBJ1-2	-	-	CASSPDRIYGYTF	TGCGCCAGCAGTCCAGACAGGATCTATGGCTACACCTTC
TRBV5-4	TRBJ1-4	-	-	CASSLGQKNEKLFF	TGTGCCAGCAGCTTGGGACAGAAAAATGAAAAACTGTTTTTT
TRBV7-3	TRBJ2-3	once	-	CASSPGAPGTDTQYF	TGTGCCAGCAGCCCAGGGGCTCCTGGCACAGATACGCAGTATTTT
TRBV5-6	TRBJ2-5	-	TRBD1	CASSLVGQGQETQYF	TGTGCCAGCAGCTTGGTGGGACAGGGCCAAGAGACCCAGTACTTC
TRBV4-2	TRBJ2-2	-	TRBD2	CASSPYGTSGGAQTGELFF	TGTGCCAGCAGCCCTTATGGGACTAGCGGGGGGGCCCAAACCGGGGAGCTGTTTTTT
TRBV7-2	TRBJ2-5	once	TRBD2	CASSGGLGLVVWSQYF	TGTGCCAGCAGCGGTGGCCTCGGACTAGTTGTTTGGTCCCAGTACTTC
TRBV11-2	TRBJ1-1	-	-	CASSSIFQVSIGNTEAFF	TGTGCCAGCAGCTCGATATTTCAGGTCTCTATAGGGAACACTGAAGCTTTCTTT
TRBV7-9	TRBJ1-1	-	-	CASTPTQNTEAFF	TGTGCCAGCACTCCTACCCAGAACACTGAAGCTTTCTTT
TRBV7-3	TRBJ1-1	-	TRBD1	CASSSLDRGNTEAFF	TGTGCCAGCAGCTCCCTCGACAGGGGGAACACTGAAGCTTTCTTT
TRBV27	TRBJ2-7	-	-	CASSLARDISYEQYF	TGTGCCAGCAGCCTAGCTCGGGACATCTCCTACGAGCAGTACTTC
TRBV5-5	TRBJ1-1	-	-	CASSLRPGSSNTEAFF	TGTGCCAGCAGCTTGCGACCAGGGTCATCGAACACTGAAGCTTTCTTT
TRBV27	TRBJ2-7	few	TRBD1	CASTQTGPFGEQYF	TGTGCCAGCACCCAGACAGGGCCGTTCGGCGAGCAGTACTTC
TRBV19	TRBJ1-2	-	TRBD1	CASSATGTYGYTF	TGTGCCAGTAGTGCGACAGGGACCTATGGCTACACCTTC
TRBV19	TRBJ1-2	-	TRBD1	CASSMGQDYGYTF	TGTGCCAGTAGTATGGGACAGGACTATGGCTACACCTTC
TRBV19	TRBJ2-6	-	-	CASSIDASGILSGANVLTF	TGTGCCAGTAGTATAGATGCTTCGGGGATCCTCTCTGGGGCCAACGTCCTGACTTTC
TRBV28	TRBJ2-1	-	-	CASSPTSYNEQFF	TGTGCCAGCAGTCCCACAAGCTACAATGAGCAGTTCTTC
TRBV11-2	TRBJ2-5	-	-	CASSSGLSAQETQYF	TGTGCCAGCAGCTCGGGACTCTCCGCCCAAGAGACCCAGTACTTC
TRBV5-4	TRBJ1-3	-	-	CASSLQSRGGNTIYF	TGTGCCAGCAGCTTGCAATCCAGGGGTGGAAACACCATATATTTT
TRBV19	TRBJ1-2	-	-	CASSMGGLGYGYTF	TGTGCCAGTAGTATGGGGGGGCTCGGCTATGGCTACACCTTC
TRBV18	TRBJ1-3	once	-	CASSPSEGATGNTIYF	TGTGCCAGCTCACCGAGTGAGGGAGCTACTGGAAACACCATATATTTT
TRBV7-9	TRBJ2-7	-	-	CASSLVGQSSYEQYF	TGTGCCAGCAGCTTAGTTGGACAGAGCTCCTACGAGCAGTACTTC
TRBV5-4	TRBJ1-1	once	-	CASSNPGGMRRTEAFF	TGTGCCAGCAGCAACCCGGGGGGGATGCGGAGGACTGAAGCTTTCTTT
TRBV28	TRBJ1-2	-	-	CASSEDRNYGYTF	TGTGCCAGCAGTGAAGACAGGAACTATGGCTACACCTTC
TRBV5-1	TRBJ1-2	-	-	CASSLQGIGYTF	TGCGCCAGCAGCTTGCAGGGAATTGGCTACACCTTC
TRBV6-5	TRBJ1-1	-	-	CASSYSPQLNTEAFF	TGTGCCAGCAGTTACTCGCCACAGCTGAACACTGAAGCTTTCTTT
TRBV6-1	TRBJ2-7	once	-	CASSGAEQYF	TGTGCCAGCAGTGGGGCCGAGCAGTACTTC
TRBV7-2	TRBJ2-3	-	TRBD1	CASSLGQTTDTQYF	TGTGCCAGCAGCCTGGGACAGACCACAGATACGCAGTATTTT
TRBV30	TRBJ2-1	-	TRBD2	CAWSVSGGSYNEQFF	TGTGCCTGGAGTGTCAGCGGGGGGAGCTACAATGAGCAGTTCTTC
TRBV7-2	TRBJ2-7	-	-	CASSLLAYEQYF	TGTGCCAGCAGCTTACTAGCTTACGAGCAGTACTTC
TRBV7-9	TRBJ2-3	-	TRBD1	CASSLGGQRTDTQYF	TGTGCCAGCAGCTTAGGGGGACAGCGCACAGATACGCAGTATTTT
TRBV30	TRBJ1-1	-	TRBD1	CAWSTGGYTEAFF	TGTGCCTGGTCGACAGGGGGGTACACTGAAGCTTTCTTT
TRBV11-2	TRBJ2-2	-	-	CASSLGQRDTGELFF	TGTGCCAGCAGCTTAGGACAGCGGGACACCGGGGAGCTGTTTTTT
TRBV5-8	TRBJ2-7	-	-	CASSLRNPISYEQYF	TGTGCCAGCAGCCTTAGAAATCCAATCTCCTACGAGCAGTACTTC
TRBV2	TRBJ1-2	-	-	CASMGGMRANYGYTF	TGTGCCAGCATGGGGGGAATGAGAGCTAACTATGGCTACACCTTC
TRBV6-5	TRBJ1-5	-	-	CASSYQKHSNQPQHF	TGTGCCAGCAGTTATCAGAAACATAGCAATCAGCCCCAGCATTTT
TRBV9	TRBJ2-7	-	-	CASSVGGRNYEQYF	TGTGCCAGCAGCGTTGGGGGCAGGAACTACGAGCAGTACTTC
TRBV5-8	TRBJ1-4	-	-	CASSFSGGPSVFEKLFF	TGTGCCAGCAGCTTTTCCGGTGGGCCATCGGTTTTTGAAAAACTGTTTTTT
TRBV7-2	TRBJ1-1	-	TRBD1	CASSLQGATEAFF	TGTGCCAGCAGCTTACAGGGGGCCACTGAAGCTTTCTTT
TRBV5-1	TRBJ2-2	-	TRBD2	CASSPGLAGEQNTGELFF	TGCGCCAGCAGCCCGGGACTAGCGGGGGAGCAGAACACCGGGGAGCTGTTTTTT
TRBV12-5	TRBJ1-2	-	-	CASGPGTFNYGYTF	TGTGCTAGTGGTCCCGGGACATTTAACTATGGCTACACCTTC
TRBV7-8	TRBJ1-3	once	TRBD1	CASSLVDRGRLGNTIYF	TGTGCCAGCAGCTTAGTGGACAGGGGGCGCTTGGGAAACACCATATATTTT
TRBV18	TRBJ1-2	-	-	CASSPDWGPINYGYTF	TGTGCCAGCTCACCGGACTGGGGTCCTATTAACTATGGCTACACCTTC
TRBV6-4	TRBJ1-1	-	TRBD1	CASSPGTELMNTEAFF	TGTGCCAGCAGCCCCGGGACAGAGCTCATGAACACTGAAGCTTTCTTT
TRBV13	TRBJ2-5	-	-	CASSIKGGPQETQYF	TGTGCCAGCAGCATCAAAGGTGGGCCACAAGAGACCCAGTACTTC
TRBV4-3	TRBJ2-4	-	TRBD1	CASSHRQGVENIQYF	TGCGCCAGCAGCCACCGACAGGGCGTCGAAAACATTCAGTACTTC
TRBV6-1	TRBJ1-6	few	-	CASSEGTASPPLHF	TGTGCCAGCAGTGAAGGGACAGCCTCTCCACCCCTCCACTTT
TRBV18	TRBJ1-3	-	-	CASSAAQGIAGNTIYF	TGTGCCAGCTCAGCGGCCCAGGGGATCGCTGGAAACACCATATATTTT
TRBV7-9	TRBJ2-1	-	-	CASSSEGLQGNEQFF	TGTGCCAGCAGCTCCGAAGGGCTGCAGGGAAATGAGCAGTTCTTC
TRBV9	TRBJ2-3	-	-	CASSVGASTDTQYF	TGTGCCAGCAGCGTAGGGGCGAGCACAGATACGCAGTATTTT
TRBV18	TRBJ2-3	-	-	CASSPQRSTDTQYF	TGTGCCAGCTCACCCCAGCGGAGCACAGATACGCAGTATTTT
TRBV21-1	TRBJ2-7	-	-	CASSTLAVSWEQYF	TGTGCCAGCAGCACCCTAGCGGTGTCCTGGGAGCAGTACTTC